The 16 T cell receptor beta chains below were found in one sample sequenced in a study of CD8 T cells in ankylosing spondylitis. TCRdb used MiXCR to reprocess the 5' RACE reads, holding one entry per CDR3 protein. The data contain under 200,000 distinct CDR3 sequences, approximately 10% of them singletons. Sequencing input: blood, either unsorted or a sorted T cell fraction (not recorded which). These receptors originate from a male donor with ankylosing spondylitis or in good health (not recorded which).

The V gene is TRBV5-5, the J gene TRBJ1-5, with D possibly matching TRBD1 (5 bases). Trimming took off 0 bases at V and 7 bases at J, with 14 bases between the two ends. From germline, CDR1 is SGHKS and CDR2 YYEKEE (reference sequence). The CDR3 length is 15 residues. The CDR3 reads CASSLAQRGRQPQHF. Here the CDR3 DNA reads TGTGCCAGCAGCTTGGCGCAGCGGGGCAGACAGCCCCAGCATTTT.

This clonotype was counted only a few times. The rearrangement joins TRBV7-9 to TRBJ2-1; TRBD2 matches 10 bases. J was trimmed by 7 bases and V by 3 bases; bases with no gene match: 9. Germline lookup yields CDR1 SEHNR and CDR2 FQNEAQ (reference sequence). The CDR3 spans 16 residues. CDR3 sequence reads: CASSFYSSGSWNEQFF. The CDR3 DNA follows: TGTGCCAGCAGCTTTTACTCTAGCGGGAGTTGGAATGAGCAGTTCTTC.

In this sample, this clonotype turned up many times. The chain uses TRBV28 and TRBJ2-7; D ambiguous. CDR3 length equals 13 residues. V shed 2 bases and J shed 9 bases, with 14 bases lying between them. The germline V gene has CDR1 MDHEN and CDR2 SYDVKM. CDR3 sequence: CASSLGGVPAQYF. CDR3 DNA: TGTGCCAGCAGTTTAGGTGGGGTCCCCGCGCAGTACTTC. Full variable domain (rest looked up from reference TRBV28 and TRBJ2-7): DVKVTQSSRYLVKRTGEKVFLECVQDMDHENMFWYRQDPGLGLRLIYFSYDVKMKEKGDIPEGYSVSREKKERFSLILESASTNQTSMYLCASSLGGVPAQYFGPGTRLTVT.

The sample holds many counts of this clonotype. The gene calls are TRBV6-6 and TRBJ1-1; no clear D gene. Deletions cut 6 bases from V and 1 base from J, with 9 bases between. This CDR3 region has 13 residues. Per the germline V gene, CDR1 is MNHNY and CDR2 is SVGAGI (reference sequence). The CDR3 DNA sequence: TGTGCCAGCAGGTTTCTCTGGAACACTGAAGCTTTCTTT. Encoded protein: CASRFLWNTEAFF.

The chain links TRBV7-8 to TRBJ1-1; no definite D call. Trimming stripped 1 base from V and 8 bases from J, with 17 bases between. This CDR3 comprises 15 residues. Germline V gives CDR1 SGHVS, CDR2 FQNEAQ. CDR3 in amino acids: CASSLGLSRQREAFF. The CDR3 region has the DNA TGTGCCAGCAGCTTAGGCCTCAGCCGCCAACGGGAAGCTTTCTTT.

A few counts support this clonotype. CDR3 nucleotides: TGCGCCAGCAGCTTGCTTCAGGGACTTAACACCGGGGAGCTGTTTTTT. Protein: CASSLLQGLNTGELFF. The rearrangement links TRBV5-1 to TRBJ2-2; D perhaps matches TRBD2 (6 bases). Deletions cut 1 base from V and 2 bases from J, with 12 bases between. The germline V gene encodes CDR1 SGHRS and CDR2 YFSETQ. There are 16 residues in the CDR3.

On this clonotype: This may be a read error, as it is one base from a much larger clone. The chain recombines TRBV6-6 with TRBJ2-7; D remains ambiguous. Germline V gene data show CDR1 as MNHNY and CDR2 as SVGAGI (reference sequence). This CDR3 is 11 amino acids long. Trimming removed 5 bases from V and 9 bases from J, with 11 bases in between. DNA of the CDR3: TGTGCCAGCAGTGACCAGTGGGCGCAGTACTTC. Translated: CASSDQWAQYF.

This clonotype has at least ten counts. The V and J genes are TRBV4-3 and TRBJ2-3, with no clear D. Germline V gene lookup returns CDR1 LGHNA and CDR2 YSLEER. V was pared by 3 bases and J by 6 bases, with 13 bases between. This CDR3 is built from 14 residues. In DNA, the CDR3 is TGCGCCAGCAGCCAGTCTACCCTCGGGGATACGCAGTATTTT. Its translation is CASSQSTLGDTQYF.

CDR3 amino acids: CASTPVGSYEQYF. In DNA, the CDR3 is TGTGCCAGCACCCCAGTCGGCTCCTACGAGCAGTACTTC. The V and J genes are TRBV11-3 and TRBJ2-7, with D uncertain. Germline V gene sequence: CDR1 SGHNT, CDR2 YENEEA. CDR3 length: 13 residues. The germline V and J ends were trimmed by 7 bases and 0 bases, with 10 bases remaining between them.

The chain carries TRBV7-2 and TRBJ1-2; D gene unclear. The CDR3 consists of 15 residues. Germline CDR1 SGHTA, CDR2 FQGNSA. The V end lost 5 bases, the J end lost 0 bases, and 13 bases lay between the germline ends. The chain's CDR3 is CASSPSPTPNYGYTF. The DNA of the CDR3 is TGTGCCAGCAGCCCCAGTCCAACCCCTAACTATGGCTACACCTTC.

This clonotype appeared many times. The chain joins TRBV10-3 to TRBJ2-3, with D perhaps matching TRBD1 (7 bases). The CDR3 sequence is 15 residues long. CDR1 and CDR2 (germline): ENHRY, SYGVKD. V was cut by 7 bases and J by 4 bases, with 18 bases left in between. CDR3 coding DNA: TGTGCCATCAAGAGGGGGGACAGTCTACCAGATACGCAGTATTTT. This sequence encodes CAIKRGDSLPDTQYF.

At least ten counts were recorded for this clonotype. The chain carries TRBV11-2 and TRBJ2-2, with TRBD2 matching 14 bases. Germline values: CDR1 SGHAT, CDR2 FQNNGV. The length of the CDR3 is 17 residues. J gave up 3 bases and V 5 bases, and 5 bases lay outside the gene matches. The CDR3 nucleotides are TGTGCCAGCAGCCCGAGACTAGCGGGGGGGTACACCGGGGAGCTGTTTTTT. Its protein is CASSPRLAGGYTGELFF.

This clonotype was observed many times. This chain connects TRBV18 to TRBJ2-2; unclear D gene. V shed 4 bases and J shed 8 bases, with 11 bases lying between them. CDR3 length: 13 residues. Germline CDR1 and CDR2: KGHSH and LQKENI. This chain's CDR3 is CASSQKERGELFF. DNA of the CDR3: TGTGCCAGCTCACAGAAGGAAAGAGGGGAGCTGTTTTTT.

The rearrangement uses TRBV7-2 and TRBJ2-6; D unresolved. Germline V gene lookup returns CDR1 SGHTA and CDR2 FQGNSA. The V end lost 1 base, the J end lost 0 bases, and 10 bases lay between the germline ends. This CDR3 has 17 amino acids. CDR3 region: CASSLVGRSSGANVLTF. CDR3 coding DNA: TGTGCCAGCAGCTTAGTGGGCAGGTCCTCTGGGGCCAACGTCCTGACTTTC.

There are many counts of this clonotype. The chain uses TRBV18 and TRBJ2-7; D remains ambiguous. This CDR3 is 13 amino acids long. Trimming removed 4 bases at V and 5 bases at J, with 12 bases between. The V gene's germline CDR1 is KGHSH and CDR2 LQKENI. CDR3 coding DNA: TGTGCCAGCTCACTGGCGGTGGACCACGAGCAGTACTTC. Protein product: CASSLAVDHEQYF.

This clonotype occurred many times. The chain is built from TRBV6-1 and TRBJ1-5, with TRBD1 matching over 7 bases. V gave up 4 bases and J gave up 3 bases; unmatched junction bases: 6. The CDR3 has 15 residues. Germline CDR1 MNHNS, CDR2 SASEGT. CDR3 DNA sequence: TGTGCCAGCAGTGGCCTAGGGACAGCCAATCAGCCCCAGCATTTT. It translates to CASSGLGTANQPQHF.